This T cell receptor (beta chain) came from a study of blood T cell repertoires in COVID-19. The length of the CDR3 is 14 residues. Deletions cut 5 bases from V and 5 bases from J, with 15 bases between. CDR1 and CDR2 (germline): MNHEY, SVGEGT. TCRdb's table, derived via immunoSEQ multiplex PCR, lists solely in-frame clones and lacks some. The sample carries some 110,000 clones, roughly 80% recorded once. The J gene is TRBJ2-5, the V gene TRBV6-2 or TRBV6-3; possible D gene TRBD2, 6 bases. The receptor's source is a man over 45 with acute or convalescent COVID-19. Input material: peripheral blood. CDR3 in DNA: TGTGCCAGCAGTCCCGTACGGGAGTTGGAGACCCAGTACTTC. This gives the protein CASSPVRELETQYF.